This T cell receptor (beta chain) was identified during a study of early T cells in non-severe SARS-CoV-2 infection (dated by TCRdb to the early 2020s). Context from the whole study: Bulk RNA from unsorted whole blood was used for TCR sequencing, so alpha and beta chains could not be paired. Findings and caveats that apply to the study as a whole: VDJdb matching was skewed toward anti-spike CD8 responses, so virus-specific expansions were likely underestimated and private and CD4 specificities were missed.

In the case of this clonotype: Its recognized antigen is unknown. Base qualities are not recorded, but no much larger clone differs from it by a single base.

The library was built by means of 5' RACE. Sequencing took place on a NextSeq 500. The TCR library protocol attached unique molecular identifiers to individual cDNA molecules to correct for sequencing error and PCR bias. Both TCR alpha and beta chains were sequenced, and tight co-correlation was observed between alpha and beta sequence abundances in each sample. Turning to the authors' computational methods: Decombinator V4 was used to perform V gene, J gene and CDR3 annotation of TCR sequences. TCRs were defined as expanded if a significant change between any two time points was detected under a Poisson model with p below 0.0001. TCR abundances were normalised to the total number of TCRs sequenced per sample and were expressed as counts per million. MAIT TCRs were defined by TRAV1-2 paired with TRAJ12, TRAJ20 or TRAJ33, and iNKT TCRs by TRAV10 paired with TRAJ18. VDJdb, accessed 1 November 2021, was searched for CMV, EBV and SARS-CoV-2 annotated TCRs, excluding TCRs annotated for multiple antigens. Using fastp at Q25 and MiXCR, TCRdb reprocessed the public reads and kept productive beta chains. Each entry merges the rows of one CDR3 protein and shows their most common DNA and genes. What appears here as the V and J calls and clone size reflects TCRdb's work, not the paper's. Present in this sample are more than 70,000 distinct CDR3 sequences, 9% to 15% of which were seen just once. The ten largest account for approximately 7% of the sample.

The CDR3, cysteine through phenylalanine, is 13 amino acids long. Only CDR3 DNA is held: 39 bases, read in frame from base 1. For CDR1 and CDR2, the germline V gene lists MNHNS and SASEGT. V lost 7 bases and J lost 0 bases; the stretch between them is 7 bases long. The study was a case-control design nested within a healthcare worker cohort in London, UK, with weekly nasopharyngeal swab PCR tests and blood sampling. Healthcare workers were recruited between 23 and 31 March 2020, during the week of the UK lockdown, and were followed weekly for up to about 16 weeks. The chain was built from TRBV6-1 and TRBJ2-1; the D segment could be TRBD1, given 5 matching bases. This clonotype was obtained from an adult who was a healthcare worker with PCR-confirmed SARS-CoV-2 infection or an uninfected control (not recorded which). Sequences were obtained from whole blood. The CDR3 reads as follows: CASTGISYNEQFF. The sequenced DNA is TGTGCCAGCACAGGGATCTCCTACAATGAGCAGTTCTTC.